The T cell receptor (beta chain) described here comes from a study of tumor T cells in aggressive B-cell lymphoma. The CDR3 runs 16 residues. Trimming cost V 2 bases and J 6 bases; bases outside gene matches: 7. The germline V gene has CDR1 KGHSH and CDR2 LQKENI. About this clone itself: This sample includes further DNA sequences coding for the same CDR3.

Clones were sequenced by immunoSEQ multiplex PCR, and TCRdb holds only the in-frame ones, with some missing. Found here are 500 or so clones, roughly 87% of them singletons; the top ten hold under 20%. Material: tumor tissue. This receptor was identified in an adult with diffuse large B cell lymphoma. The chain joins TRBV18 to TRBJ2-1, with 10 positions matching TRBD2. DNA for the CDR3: TGTGCCAGCTCACCATACCCGGCTAGCGGGAGCAATGAGCAGTTCTTC. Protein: CASSPYPASGSNEQFF. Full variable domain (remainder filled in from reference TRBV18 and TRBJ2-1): NAGVMQNPRHLVRRRGQEARLRCSPMKGHSHVYWYRQLPEEGLKFMVYLQKENIIDESGMPKERFSAEFPKEGPSILRIQQVVRGDSAAYFCASSPYPASGSNEQFFGPGTRLTVL.